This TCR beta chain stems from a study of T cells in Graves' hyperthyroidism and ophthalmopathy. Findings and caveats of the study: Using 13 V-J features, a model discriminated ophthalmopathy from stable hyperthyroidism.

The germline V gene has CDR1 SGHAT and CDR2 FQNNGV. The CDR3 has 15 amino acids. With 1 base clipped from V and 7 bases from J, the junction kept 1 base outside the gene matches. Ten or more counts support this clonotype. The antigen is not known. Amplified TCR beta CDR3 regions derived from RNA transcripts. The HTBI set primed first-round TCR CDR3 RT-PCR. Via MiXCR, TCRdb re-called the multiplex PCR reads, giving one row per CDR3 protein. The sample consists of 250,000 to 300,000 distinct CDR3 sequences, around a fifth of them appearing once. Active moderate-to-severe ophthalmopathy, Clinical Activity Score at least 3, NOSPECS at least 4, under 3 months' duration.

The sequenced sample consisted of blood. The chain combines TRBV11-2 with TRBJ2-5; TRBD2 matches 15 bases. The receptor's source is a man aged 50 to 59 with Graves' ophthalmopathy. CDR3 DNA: TGTGCCAGCAGCTTAGGGACTAGCGGGAGGGTGACCCAGTACTTC. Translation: CASSLGTSGRVTQYF. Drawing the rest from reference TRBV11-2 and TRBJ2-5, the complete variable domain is EAGVAQSPRYKIIEKRQSVAFWCNPISGHATLYWYQQILGQGPKLLIQFQNNGVVDDSQLPKDRFSAERLKGVDSTLKIQPAKLEDSAVYLCASSLGTSGRVTQYFGPGTRLLVL.